The rows below give T cell receptor beta chains drawn from one sample of a study of PD-1 blockade in mismatch repair-deficient tumors. TCRdb keeps only in-frame clones here, not all; method: immunoSEQ multiplex PCR. The table includes 25,000 to 30,000 clones, 84% detected once. This material consisted of PBMCs, taken before pembrolizumab treatment. The receptors originated from an adult with mismatch repair-deficient cancer. The CDR3 runs from the conserved cysteine through the conserved F or W. D genes are given only for firm matches. Clone size is stated in some rows and not others, as once, few, many or a class when expanded.

>TRBJ2-7|TRBV5-8|TRBD1|few
TGTGCCAGCAGCTTGGCCAGGGACAGGGGGCGCTACGAGCAGTACTTC
CASSLARDRGRYEQYF
>TRBJ2-1|TRBV29-1|.|.
TGCAGCGTTGACAGAAGCTCCTACAATGAGCAGTTCTTC
CSVDRSSYNEQFF
>TRBJ2-7|TRBV5-1|.|few
TGCGCCAGCAGCTTGACCCCAGGTTCCTACGAGCAGTACTTC
CASSLTPGSYEQYF
>TRBJ2-1|TRBV7-9|TRBD2|.
TGTGCCAGCAGCGGGGGGGACAATGAGCAGTTCTTC
CASSGGDNEQFF
>TRBJ2-1|TRBV5-5|.|medium-sized
TGTGCCAGCAGCTCCACTCCTAGCCCTACTAACAATGAGCAGTTCTTC
CASSSTPSPTNNEQFF
>TRBJ1-2|TRBV28|TRBD1|.
TGTGCCAGCAGCCCAGGGGGAGGCTATGGCTACACCTTC
CASSPGGGYGYTF
>TRBJ1-4|TRBV2|.|.
TGTGCCAGCATGAGGGTTGAAAAACTGTTTTTT
CASMRVEKLFF
>TRBJ2-4|TRBV5-1|TRBD1|.
TGCGCCAGCAGCGTGACAGGGGCCAAAAACATTCAGTACTTC
CASSVTGAKNIQYF
>TRBJ2-5|TRBV2|.|.
TGTGCCAGCACCGGACAGTCTAGCCTCAAGACCCAGTACTTC
CASTGQSSLKTQYF
>TRBJ2-7|TRBV6-5|.|few
TGTGCCAGCAGTTATAAGTTGTCGGTTGTCTCCTACGAGCAGTACTTC
CASSYKLSVVSYEQYF
>TRBJ2-7|TRBV18|TRBD2|.
TGTGCCAGCTCAGGGGGGGACCGGAGCTCCTACGAGCAGTACTTC
CASSGGDRSSYEQYF
>TRBJ2-1|TRBV4-2|.|once
TGTGCCAGCAGCCAAGTGTCGTGGGCAAATGAGCAGTTCTTC
CASSQVSWANEQFF
>TRBJ2-3|TRBV4-2|TRBD2|.
TGTGCCAGCAGCCTTGACGGACTAGCGGGAGACACAGATACGCAGTATTTT
CASSLDGLAGDTDTQYF
>TRBJ2-7|TRBV19|TRBD2|.
TGTGCCAGTAGTATAGATGCTGAGACTAGCGGGATAGATGAGCAGTACTTC
CASSIDAETSGIDEQYF
>TRBJ2-7|TRBV4-1|.|.
TGCGCCAGCAGCCAAGCTGGCGGGACCCTCTACGAGCAGTACTTC
CASSQAGGTLYEQYF
>TRBJ1-5|TRBV29-1|.|.
TGCAGCGTTGCGTTGGCAGGCGATCAGCCCCAGCATTTT
CSVALAGDQPQHF
>TRBJ2-7|TRBV29-1|.|.
TGCAGCGGACGGACGGGACTTTCCTACGAGCAGTACTTC
CSGRTGLSYEQYF
>TRBJ2-1|TRBV19|TRBD2|.
TGTGCCACGGGAGGGACTATTCGCTCCTACAATGAGCAGTTCTTC
CATGGTIRSYNEQFF
>TRBJ1-1|TRBV5-6|.|.
TGTGCCAGCAGGTTTGGCATGAACACTGAAGCTTTCTTT
CASRFGMNTEAFF
>TRBJ2-1|TRBV12-5|.|.
TGTGCTAGTGGTTTGGTGAACAACAAGTTCTTC
CASGLVNNKFF
>TRBJ1-2|TRBV2|TRBD1|.
TGTGCCAGCAGTGAAGGGGGGACAGGGAATGGCTACACCTTC
CASSEGGTGNGYTF
>TRBJ2-1|TRBV6-6|.|.
TGTGCCAGCAGTTACTCGCAGGGCCATGAGCAGTTCTTC
CASSYSQGHEQFF
>TRBJ1-2|TRBV29-1|.|.
TGCAGCGGGAAAGCGGGGGGAAACTATGGCTACACCTTC
CSGKAGGNYGYTF
>TRBJ1-1|TRBV28|TRBD1|.
TGTGCCAGCAGTTGGCCGGGACAGATAAACACTGAAGCTTTCTTT
CASSWPGQINTEAFF
>TRBJ1-1|TRBV29-1|.|.
TGCAGCTCCGAGGAGGGCTCGGGTGAAGCTTTCTTT
CSSEEGSGEAFF
>TRBJ2-5|TRBV5-1|TRBD1|.
TGCGCCAGCAGCTTGAGACAGGGATCGGAGACCCAGTACTTC
CASSLRQGSETQYF
>TRBJ1-2|TRBV11-3|.|once
TGTGCCAGCAGCTTAGCCCCAGGGTTTGGGGGCTACACCTTC
CASSLAPGFGGYTF
>TRBJ1-5|TRBV7-8|.|.
TGTGCCAGCAGCCGGACAGAATTTAGCAATCAGCCCCAGCATTTT
CASSRTEFSNQPQHF
>TRBJ1-1|TRBV6-1|.|.
TGTGCCAGCAGCTCAGGGACTCGGTACACTGAAGCTTTCTTT
CASSSGTRYTEAFF
>TRBJ2-7|TRBV12-2|.|.
TGTGCAAGTCGCCCCCTTCAGGGGCAGCCGCTGAGACCCTACGAGCAGTACTTC
CASRPLQGQPLRPYEQYF
>TRBJ2-2|TRBV27|.|.
TGTGCCAGCAGGCTAGATCCAGGGGCGAACACCGGGGAGCTGTTTTTT
CASRLDPGANTGELFF
>TRBJ2-3|TRBV5-1|TRBD2|.
TGCGCCAGCAGCGTGGGGGGGGAAGATACGCAGTATTTT
CASSVGGEDTQYF
>TRBJ2-6|TRBV7-3|.|.
TGTGCCAGCAGCTTTGCTACTGGGGCCAACGTCCTGACTTTC
CASSFATGANVLTF
>TRBJ1-1|TRBV6-5|TRBD1|few
TGTGCCAGCAGTTATGACAGGGTGAACACTGAAGCTTTCTTT
CASSYDRVNTEAFF
>TRBJ2-1|TRBV28|TRBD2|.
TGTGCCAGCAGTACCGTAGCGGGTTGGTCAAATGAGCAGTTCTTC
CASSTVAGWSNEQFF